The 12 T cell receptor beta chains given below trace back to one sample, sequenced in a study of blood T cell repertoires in COVID-19. Only in-frame clones appear in the TCRdb table, and some are missing; sequencing was by immunoSEQ multiplex PCR. This sample has 200,000 to 250,000 clones, with over 75% found just once. The material sequenced was PBMCs or T cells enriched from blood (not recorded which). The receptors were sampled from an older woman who had recovered from COVID-19.

The CDR3 DNA follows: TGTGCCAGCAGCTTAGTCGGGAGCCATCGCGAGCAGTACTTC. This codes for CASSLVGSHREQYF. The gene calls are TRBV11-2 and TRBJ2-7, with D possibly matching TRBD2 (6 bases). The CDR3 is 14 residues long. The germline V gene encodes CDR1 SGHAT and CDR2 FQNNGV. Trimming stripped 1 base from V and 6 bases from J, with 13 bases between.

V usage is TRBV5-6 and J usage is TRBJ1-1; 9 bases fit TRBD1. Germline V gene lookup returns CDR1 SGHDT and CDR2 YYEEEE. Losses at the gene ends were 3 bases for V and 1 base for J; bases not matched to a gene: 4. This CDR3 has 15 residues. The CDR3 bases are TGTGCCAGCAGCTGGACAGGGGCGCCGAACACTGAAGCTTTCTTT. Translating it yields CASSWTGAPNTEAFF. Full variable domain (remainder filled in from reference TRBV5-6 and TRBJ1-1): DAGVTQSPTHLIKTRGQQVTLRCSPKSGHDTVSWYQQALGQGPQFIFQYYEEEERQRGNFPDRFSGHQFPNYSSELNVNALLLGDSALYLCASSWTGAPNTEAFFGQGTRLTVV.

The V call is TRBV7-8, the J call TRBJ1-4; no reliable D call. Looked up from germline, CDR1 is SGHVS and CDR2 is FQNEAQ. The CDR3 totals 16 residues. With 1 base removed from V and 0 bases from J, the gap between germline ends came to 9 bases. The CDR3 DNA reads as TGTGCCAGCAGCTTAGTCAGGATTGCAACTAATGAAAAACTGTTTTTT. As protein: CASSLVRIATNEKLFF.

The chain joins TRBV19 to TRBJ1-5, with 7 bases lining up with TRBD1. Trimming at V came to 9 bases and at J to 0 bases, leaving 5 bases not matched to a gene. This CDR3 is 14 amino acids long. The V gene's germline CDR1 is LNHDA and CDR2 SQIVND (reference sequence). CDR3 bases: TGTGCCAGCGGGACAGCCTATAGCAATCAGCCCCAGCATTTT. It yields the protein CASGTAYSNQPQHF.

In this sample, this clone turned up a few times. V is TRBV9 and J is TRBJ1-5, with D possibly matching TRBD1 (6 bases). Germline V lookup: CDR1 SGDLS, CDR2 YYNGEE. The germline V and J ends were trimmed by 0 bases and 4 bases, with 11 bases remaining between them. The CDR3 has 15 residues. The CDR3 nucleotides are TGTGCCAGCAGCGTAGGAGGGGGGGGTAATCAGCCCCAGCATTTT. Its translation is CASSVGGGGNQPQHF.

The rearrangement uses TRBV3-1 (or the pseudogene TRBV3-2) and TRBJ2-7, with a possible D match to TRBD2 (5 bases). Trimming left V 0 bases short and J 3 bases short, with 12 bases between. The CDR3 has 15 amino acids. Germline CDR1 is LGHDT and CDR2 is YNNKEL (reference sequence). For the CDR3, the DNA is TGTGCCAGCAGCCAAGACATCACGGGAAGCTACGAGCAGTACTTC. The encoded protein is CASSQDITGSYEQYF.

This clone has a single count. This chain connects TRBV9 to TRBJ2-1; TRBD1 matches at 8 bases. This CDR3 has 15 amino acids. The germline V gene encodes CDR1 SGDLS and CDR2 YYNGEE. The V and J ends lost 4 bases and 0 bases, in that order; junction bases with no gene match: 3. Here the CDR3 DNA reads TGTGCCAGCAGCCCGGACAGGGTCTCCTACAATGAGCAGTTCTTC. This sequence encodes CASSPDRVSYNEQFF.

The rearrangement uses TRBV7-2 and TRBJ2-2, with 10 bases lining up with TRBD1. This CDR3 is built from 12 residues. With V trimmed by 4 bases and J by 13 bases, 3 bases remained unmatched. CDR1 SGHTA and CDR2 FQGNSA come from the germline V gene. The CDR3 protein is CASSSGQGRLFF. CDR3 nucleotides: TGTGCCAGCAGCTCGGGACAGGGGAGGCTGTTTTTT.

The genes are TRBV29-1 and TRBJ2-3; D perhaps matches TRBD2 (5 bases). Deletions cut 5 bases from V and 6 bases from J, with 18 bases between. There are 14 residues in the CDR3. Germline lookup yields CDR1 SQVTM and CDR2 ANQGSEA. CDR3 in amino acids: CSVSYRVGSDTQYF. In DNA, the CDR3 is TGCAGCGTTTCATATAGGGTAGGGAGCGATACGCAGTATTTT.

The genes are TRBV7-2 and TRBJ1-5, with D perhaps TRBD1 (6 bases). Germline loops: CDR1 SGHTA, CDR2 FQGNSA. This CDR3 has 13 amino acids. The V end lost 3 bases, the J end lost 5 bases, and 8 bases lay between the germline ends. The CDR3 sequence is CASSFRQDQPQHF. The CDR3 DNA reads as TGTGCCAGCAGCTTCAGACAGGATCAGCCCCAGCATTTT.

The chain combines TRBV6-4 with TRBJ2-2, with D perhaps matching TRBD2 (5 bases). Germline V gene data show CDR1 as MRHNA and CDR2 as SNTAGT. With 2 bases removed from V and 3 bases from J, the gap between germline ends came to 7 bases. This CDR3 spans 14 amino acids. CDR3 sequence reads: CASSDQADTGELFF. The CDR3 DNA is TGTGCCAGCAGTGACCAAGCGGACACCGGGGAGCTGTTTTTT.

The chain uses TRBV3-1 (or the pseudogene TRBV3-2) and TRBJ2-7, with D unclear. This CDR3 is built from 14 residues. CDR1 and CDR2 (germline): LGHDT, YNNKEL (reference sequence). V was trimmed by 0 bases and J by 3 bases, leaving 9 bases between them. The CDR3 sequence is CASSQDRRVYEQYF. Written as DNA, the CDR3 is TGTGCCAGCAGCCAAGATCGACGGGTCTACGAGCAGTACTTC.